This paragraph reports one TCR beta chain. The V and J ends lost 3 bases and 5 bases respectively, with 4 bases between them. The CDR3 is made up of 10 amino acids. Looked up from germline, CDR1 is DFQATT and CDR2 is SNEGSKA (reference sequence). The PCR template was genomic DNA. Multiplex PCR with 30 forward and 13 reverse primers amplified the TCR beta CDR3. TCRdb reprocessed the multiplex PCR reads with MiXCR, giving one entry per CDR3 protein. The sample lists under 300,000 distinct CDR3 sequences; more than 45% were seen once. The data were obtained in a study of type 1 and type 2 diabetes patients. The overall study: Donors were type 1 diabetes, type 2 diabetes, or nondiabetic controls. T cells were magnetically sorted from PBMCs as CD4+ or CD8+ subsets.

Roughly 9.8 milliliters of peripheral blood were drawn from each donor. Specimen: peripheral blood mononuclear cells (PBMCs). V usage is TRBV20-1 and J usage is TRBJ2-5; D gene unclear. This receptor was obtained from a man younger than 35 with type 2 diabetes. The CDR3 region is CSARGETQYF. The CDR3 region has the DNA TGCAGTGCTAGGGGTGAGACCCAGTACTTC.